The T cell receptor beta chain under discussion was sequenced for a study of T cells in Graves' hyperthyroidism and ophthalmopathy. Study-level results: Within blood appeared most thyroid clonotypes that had expanded above 0.001.

To note about this clonotype: Its antigen is undetermined.

When ophthalmopathy did not progress within 18 months, Graves' hyperthyroidism was considered stable. V dropped 2 bases and J dropped 2 bases, with 9 bases sitting between them. CDR3 length: 13 residues. Germline V gene lookup returns CDR1 DFQATT and CDR2 SNEGSKA (reference sequence). From RNA transcripts, TCR beta CDR3 regions were amplified. The HTBI primer set was used in a first-round RT-PCR of the TCR CDR3. MiXCR was run by TCRdb on the multiplex PCR reads, yielding one entry per CDR3 protein. This table has under 400,000 distinct CDR3 sequences, around a sixth appearing once. The sequence came from a woman between 45 and 65 years old with Graves' hyperthyroidism. Sequencing was carried out using blood. The chain couples TRBV20-1 to TRBJ1-2; no definite D call. The CDR3: CSARPELNYGYTF. The CDR3, as DNA: TGCAGTGCTAGACCGGAGCTCAACTATGGCTACACCTTC.